Here is one TCR beta chain with its context. The target antigen is unknown. The primer mix had 60 Vbeta and 13 Jbeta primers. Sequencing was performed with immunoSEQ multiplex PCR; in TCRdb, only in-frame clones are kept and a portion is missing. The sample's table shows about 82,000 clones. These data come from a study of cytomegalovirus exposure and HLA in healthy donors. Points from the study as a whole: It was reported in a later analysis that an Asian-associated ancestry cluster showed fewer N-insertions than the roughly 670-donor mean. A later analysis linked a missense DCLRE1C variant to TCR beta V- and J-gene trimming. The study dropped some indistinguishable V segments, TRBV6-2 and TRBV6-3 among them. According to an earlier analysis, most TCR beta V segments yielded productive rearrangements about 90% or about 30% of the time.

Germline V gives CDR1 SNHLY, CDR2 FYNNEI. There are 15 residues in the CDR3. V was cut by 1 base and J by 8 bases, with 17 bases left in between. This clonotype was obtained from a woman aged 25 to 39 in good health and CMV-seronegative. Sequenced material: PBMCs. The chain uses TRBV2 and TRBJ1-1, with D perhaps matching TRBD1 (5 bases). The CDR3 reads CASSEGTSRALEAFF. DNA of the CDR3: TGTGCCAGCAGTGAAGGGACATCTCGGGCACTAGAAGCTTTCTTT.